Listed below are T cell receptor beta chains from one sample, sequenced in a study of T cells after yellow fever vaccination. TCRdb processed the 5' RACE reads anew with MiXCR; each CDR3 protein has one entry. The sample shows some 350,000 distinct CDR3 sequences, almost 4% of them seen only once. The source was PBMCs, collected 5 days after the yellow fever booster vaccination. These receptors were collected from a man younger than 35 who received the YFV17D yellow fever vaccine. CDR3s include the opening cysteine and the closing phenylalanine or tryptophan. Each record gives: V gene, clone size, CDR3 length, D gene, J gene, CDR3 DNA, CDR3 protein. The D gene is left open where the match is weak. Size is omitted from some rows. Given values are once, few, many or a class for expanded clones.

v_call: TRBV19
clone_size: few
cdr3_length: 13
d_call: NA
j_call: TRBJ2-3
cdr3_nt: TGTGCCAGTAGTATAGGAACCAGGACCGCCGCGTATTTT
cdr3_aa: CASSIGTRTAAYF

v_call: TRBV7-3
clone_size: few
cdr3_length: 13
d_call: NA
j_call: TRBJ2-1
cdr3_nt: TGTGCCAGCAGCTTACAACCAGGGAATGAGCAGTTCTTC
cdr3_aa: CASSLQPGNEQFF

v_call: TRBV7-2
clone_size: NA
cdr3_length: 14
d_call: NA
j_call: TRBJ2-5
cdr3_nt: TGTGCCAGCAGCTTATGGGGGGACCAAGAGACCCAGTACTTC
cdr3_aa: CASSLWGDQETQYF

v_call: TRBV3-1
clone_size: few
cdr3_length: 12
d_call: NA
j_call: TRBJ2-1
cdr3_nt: TGTGCCAGCAGCCAACGGAGCAATGAGCAGTTCTTC
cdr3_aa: CASSQRSNEQFF

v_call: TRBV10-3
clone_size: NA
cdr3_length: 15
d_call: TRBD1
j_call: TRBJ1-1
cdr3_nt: TGTGCCATCAGTAGGCCGGGACAGGGTAACACTGAAGCTTTCTTT
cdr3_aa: CAISRPGQGNTEAFF

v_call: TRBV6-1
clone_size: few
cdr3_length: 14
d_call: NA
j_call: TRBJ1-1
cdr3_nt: TGTGCCAGCAGTGGAGGGGGGGGTGACACTGAAGCTTTCTTT
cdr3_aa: CASSGGGGDTEAFF

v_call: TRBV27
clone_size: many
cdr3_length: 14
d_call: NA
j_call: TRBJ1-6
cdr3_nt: TGTGCCAGCAGTTTAGTTCAGTCCGGTTCACCCCTCCACTTT
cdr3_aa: CASSLVQSGSPLHF

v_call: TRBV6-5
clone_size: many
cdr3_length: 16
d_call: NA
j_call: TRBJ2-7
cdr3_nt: TGTGCCAGCAGCTATCCCCTTTTCAGAGACATCTACGAGCAGTACTTC
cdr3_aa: CASSYPLFRDIYEQYF

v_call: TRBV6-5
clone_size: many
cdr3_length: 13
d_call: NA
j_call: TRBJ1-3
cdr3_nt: TGTGCCACAAACAGGGCTGGTGGAAACACCATATATTTT
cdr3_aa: CATNRAGGNTIYF

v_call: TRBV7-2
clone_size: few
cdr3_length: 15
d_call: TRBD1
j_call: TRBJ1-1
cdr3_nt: TGTGCCAGCAGCAGCGGACAGGCCCCACCATTATTTGTTTTCTTT
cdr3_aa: CASSSGQAPPLFVFF

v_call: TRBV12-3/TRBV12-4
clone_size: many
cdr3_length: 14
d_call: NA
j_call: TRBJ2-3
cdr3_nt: TGTGCCAGCAGTTCCCCCCCGCCAACAGATACGCAGTATTTT
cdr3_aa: CASSSPPPTDTQYF

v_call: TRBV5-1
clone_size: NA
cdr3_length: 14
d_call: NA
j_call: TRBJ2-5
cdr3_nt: TGCGCCTCGGCCCCCGTCGAGTCCCGGGAGACCCAGTACTTC
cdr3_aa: CASAPVESRETQYF

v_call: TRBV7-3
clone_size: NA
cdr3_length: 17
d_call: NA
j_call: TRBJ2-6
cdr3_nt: TGTGCCAGCAGCTTAGGACAGCCCAGCTCTGGGGCCAACGTCCTGACTTTC
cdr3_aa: CASSLGQPSSGANVLTF

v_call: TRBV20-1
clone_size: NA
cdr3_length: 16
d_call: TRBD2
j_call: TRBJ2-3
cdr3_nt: TGCAGTGCTATCGGACTAGCGGGGACTATCACAGATACGCAGTATTTT
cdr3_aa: CSAIGLAGTITDTQYF

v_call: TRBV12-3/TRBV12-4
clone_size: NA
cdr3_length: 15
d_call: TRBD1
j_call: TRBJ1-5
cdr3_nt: TGTGCCAGCAGTTTGACAGGGGTTGATCATCAGCCCCAGCATTTT
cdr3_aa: CASSLTGVDHQPQHF

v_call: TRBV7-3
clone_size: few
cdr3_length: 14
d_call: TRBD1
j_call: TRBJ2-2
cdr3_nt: TGTGCCAGCAGCTCCGGACAGGGGCCGGGGGAGCTGTTTTTT
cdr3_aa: CASSSGQGPGELFF

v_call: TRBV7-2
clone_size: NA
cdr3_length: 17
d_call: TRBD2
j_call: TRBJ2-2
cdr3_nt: TGTGCCAGCAGCTTAGGACTAGCGGTCACGAACACCGGGGAGCTGTTTTTT
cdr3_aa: CASSLGLAVTNTGELFF

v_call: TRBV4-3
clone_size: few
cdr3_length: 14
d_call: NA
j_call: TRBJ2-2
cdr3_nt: TGCGCCAGCAGCCAGTACCCGATAGAGGGGGAGCTGTTTTTT
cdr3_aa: CASSQYPIEGELFF

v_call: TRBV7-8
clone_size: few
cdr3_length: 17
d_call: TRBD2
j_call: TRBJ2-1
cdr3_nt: TGTGCCAGCAGCTTAGCAGCGGGGGGGTTGTTTTACAATGAGCAGTTCTTC
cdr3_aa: CASSLAAGGLFYNEQFF

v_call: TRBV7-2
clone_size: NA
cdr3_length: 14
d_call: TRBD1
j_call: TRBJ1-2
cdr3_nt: TGTGCCAGCAGCTTAGTTCAGGGGGGCTATGGCTACACCTTC
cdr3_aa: CASSLVQGGYGYTF

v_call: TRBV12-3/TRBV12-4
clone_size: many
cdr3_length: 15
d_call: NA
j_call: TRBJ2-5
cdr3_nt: TGTGCCAGCAGTCTCCGACAGGGGAGGGAGGAGACCCAGTACTTC
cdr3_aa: CASSLRQGREETQYF

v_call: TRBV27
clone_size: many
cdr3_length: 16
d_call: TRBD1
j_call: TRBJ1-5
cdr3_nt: TGTGCCAGCAGTGCGACAGGGGGGTACGGCAATCAGCCCCAGCATTTT
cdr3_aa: CASSATGGYGNQPQHF

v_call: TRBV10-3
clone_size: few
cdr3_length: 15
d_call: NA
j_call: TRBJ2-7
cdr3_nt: TGTGCCATCTCGCCGGAGGAGACTGCCGGCTACGAGCAGTACTTC
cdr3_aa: CAISPEETAGYEQYF

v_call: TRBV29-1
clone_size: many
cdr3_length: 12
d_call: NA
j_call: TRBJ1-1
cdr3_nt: TGCAGCGTTGAGTTGGGGAACACTGAAGCTTTCTTT
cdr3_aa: CSVELGNTEAFF